This is a list of T cell receptor beta chains from one sample in a study of naive and memory T cell subsets. TCRdb reprocessed the UMI-ligation and nested PCR reads with MiXCR, giving one entry per CDR3 protein. The table records some 85,000 distinct CDR3 sequences, approximately 14% of them present only once. Sequencing was done on a sample of central memory CD4+ T cells from blood. All receptors derive from a human donor in good health. The CDR3 runs from the conserved cysteine through the conserved F or W. A D gene is named only where the DNA matches it firmly. Clone size appears in some rows only: once, few, many, or a class for an expanded clone.

clone_size | j_call | v_call | d_call | cdr3_nt | cdr3_aa
many | TRBJ2-1 | TRBV19 | TRBD1 | TGTGCCAGTAGTAGGGTGGTCCCCGGGACAGGGGCCTACAATGAGCAGTTCTTC | CASSRVVPGTGAYNEQFF
few | TRBJ2-1 | TRBV29-1 | . | TGCAGCGTCTGCCTCGACAGACCCTACAATGAGCAGTTCTTC | CSVCLDRPYNEQFF
. | TRBJ1-5 | TRBV19 | . | TGTGCCAGTAGTATATCACGGGATGCTCAGCCCCAGCATTTT | CASSISRDAQPQHF
many | TRBJ2-7 | TRBV3-1 | . | TGTGCCAGCAGCCAAGTCGGTAACGAGCAGTACTTC | CASSQVGNEQYF
. | TRBJ2-7 | TRBV6-2/TRBV6-3 | TRBD2 | TGTGCCAGCAGTTTTCCGGGACTATCCTACGAGCAGTACTTC | CASSFPGLSYEQYF
few | TRBJ2-2 | TRBV10-3 | . | TGTGCCATCAGTGACGGTTTAGCTACCGGGGAGCTGTTTTTT | CAISDGLATGELFF
many | TRBJ2-7 | TRBV10-3 | TRBD2 | TGTGCCATCAGTGAAATAGCGGGGGAGAGCTCCTACGAGCAGTACTTC | CAISEIAGESSYEQYF
many | TRBJ2-5 | TRBV19 | TRBD2 | TGTGCCAGTAGTCTTCCGGGACTAGCATCAGAGACCCAGTACTTC | CASSLPGLASETQYF
. | TRBJ2-5 | TRBV12-3/TRBV12-4 | . | TGTGCCAGCAGCCCGGGGCTGGAGACCCAGTACTTC | CASSPGLETQYF
many | TRBJ2-3 | TRBV29-1 | TRBD2 | TGCAGCGTGACCCGGGAGGCGCCTTTAGATACGCAGTATTTT | CSVTREAPLDTQYF
many | TRBJ1-5 | TRBV29-1 | . | TGCAGCGTCCTGACAGGAGATTTCAATCAGCCCCAGCATTTT | CSVLTGDFNQPQHF
few | TRBJ2-1 | TRBV14 | TRBD2 | TGTGCCAGCAGCCAGGAACTAGCGGGTGAGCAGTTCTTC | CASSQELAGEQFF
. | TRBJ2-5 | TRBV18 | TRBD1 | TGTGCCAGCTCACCGGACGGAGGACAGGGTAAAAGTCTGTACTTC | CASSPDGGQGKSLYF
few | TRBJ2-1 | TRBV24-1 | TRBD2 | TGTGCCACCAGTTGGGCAGCGGGAGGGCCGGATGAGCAGTTCTTC | CATSWAAGGPDEQFF
. | TRBJ2-7 | TRBV12-3/TRBV12-4 | . | TGTGCCAGCAGTCAGCCCGGGAGTCGGGAGCAGTACTTC | CASSQPGSREQYF
many | TRBJ2-3 | TRBV28 | TRBD2 | TGTGCCAGCAGTCCGGGGGGGCGGTCTACGCAGTATTTT | CASSPGGRSTQYF
few | TRBJ2-5 | TRBV2 | TRBD2 | TGTGCCAGTAATCTAGCGGAACAAGAGACCCAGTACTTC | CASNLAEQETQYF
many | TRBJ1-3 | TRBV6-5 | . | TGTGCCAGCAGACCCGCCCAAGACAGAGGAAACACCATATATTTT | CASRPAQDRGNTIYF
. | TRBJ2-1 | TRBV12-3/TRBV12-4 | . | TGTGCCAGCAAGTGGAAAGGGTACAATGAGCAGTTCTTC | CASKWKGYNEQFF
. | TRBJ2-1 | TRBV18 | . | TGTGCCAGCTCACTAACAGAGGGAATAACGAATGAGCAGTTCTTC | CASSLTEGITNEQFF
few | TRBJ1-3 | TRBV20-1 | . | TGCAGCGTACTTACCGGCTCTGGAAACACCATATATTTT | CSVLTGSGNTIYF
. | TRBJ2-2 | TRBV11-2 | . | TGTGCCAGCAGCCCTCTAAGGGCTTGGGCAAAGGCGAACACCGGGGAGCTGTTTTTT | CASSPLRAWAKANTGELFF
many | TRBJ2-7 | TRBV5-5 | . | TGTGCCAGCAGCTTGGACGGTCAGGGATACGAGCAGTACTTC | CASSLDGQGYEQYF
many | TRBJ2-1 | TRBV29-1 | . | TGCAGCGTGATGCCGGGAGGACAGTACAATGAGCAGTTCTTC | CSVMPGGQYNEQFF
few | TRBJ2-3 | TRBV29-1 | TRBD2 | TGCAGCGTTGAGCCGACTAGCGGTTCAGATACGCAGTATTTT | CSVEPTSGSDTQYF